Following are 28 T cell receptor beta chains from one sample sequenced in a study of PD-1 blockade in classical Hodgkin lymphoma. The assay was immunoSEQ multiplex PCR, and TCRdb's table has in-frame clones only and misses some. The data show approximately 80,000 clones, with 75% to 90% seen just once and 20% to 25% held by the top ten. All patients relapsed after autologous stem cell transplantation, and brentuximab vedotin exposure varied. The sample here was peripheral blood mononuclear cells (PBMCs), taken at baseline. All receptors derive from a human donor with classical Hodgkin lymphoma.

This rearrangement joins TRBV29-1 to TRBJ1-4; 9 bases are a match to TRBD1. The CDR3 extends over 14 amino acids. Germline loops: CDR1 SQVTM, CDR2 ANQGSEA. Losses at the gene ends were 5 bases for V and 5 bases for J; bases not matched to a gene: 6. The CDR3 DNA reads TGCAGCGTTTATCCGGGACAGGGAAATGAAAAACTGTTTTTT. Translation: CSVYPGQGNEKLFF.

The V and J genes are TRBV6-4 and TRBJ1-2, with D possibly matching TRBD1 (6 bases). The germline gives CDR1 MRHNA, CDR2 SNTAGT. Trimming removed 8 bases from V and 8 bases from J, with 18 bases in between. CDR3 length: 13 amino acids. CDR3 DNA: TGTGCCAGCCATGGGTCCGGGGGCAACGGCTACACCTTC. It specifies CASHGSGGNGYTF.

This clone was seen only once. The rearrangement links TRBV5-1 to TRBJ2-1; weak D call: TRBD2 (5 bases). Per the germline V gene, CDR1 is SGHRS and CDR2 is YFSETQ. This CDR3 is built from 15 residues. Trimming pared 0 bases from V and 4 bases from J, leaving 11 bases between. CDR3: CASSLGGTSYNEQFF. The CDR3 DNA is TGCGCCAGCAGCTTGGGTGGTACTAGTTACAATGAGCAGTTCTTC.

V usage is TRBV10-1 and J usage is TRBJ1-5; no reliable D call. Trimming stripped 8 bases from V and 3 bases from J, with 17 bases between. The CDR3 runs 15 residues. Germline V lookup: CDR1 WNHNN, CDR2 SYGVQD (reference sequence). The CDR3 loop reads CASHSLREYNQPQHF. The CDR3 nucleotides read TGCGCCAGCCATTCTCTCCGGGAGTACAATCAGCCCCAGCATTTT.

V and J are TRBV19 and TRBJ1-2; TRBD1 might be the D (5 bases). CDR1 is LNHDA, CDR2 SQIVND, per germline (reference sequence). The CDR3 consists of 17 residues. The V end was cut by 1 base, the J end by 2 bases, with 17 bases between. The CDR3 is CASSIVGATSLNYGYTF. DNA of the CDR3: TGTGCCAGTAGTATAGTCGGGGCCACCTCTTTGAACTATGGCTACACCTTC.

As DNA, the CDR3 is TGTGCCAGCAGCCAAGATTCGGCACCTAACTATGGCTACACCTTC. It encodes CASSQDSAPNYGYTF. The chain carries TRBV4-2 and TRBJ1-2; D gene uncertain. V was trimmed by 0 bases and J by 0 bases, leaving 8 bases between them. CDR1 and CDR2 (germline): LGHNA, YNFKEQ. This CDR3 region has 15 residues.

The rearrangement links TRBV2 to TRBJ2-7; D possibly corresponds to TRBD2 (6 bases). Germline V gives CDR1 SNHLY, CDR2 FYNNEI. Between the trimmed V and J ends, which lost 4 bases and 7 bases, there was a span of 11 bases. This CDR3 region has 12 residues. The CDR3 DNA reads as TGTGCCAGCAGTGGATCCGCGGGAGAGCAGTACTTC. Protein product: CASSGSAGEQYF.

V is TRBV5-1 and J is TRBJ1-4; 7 bases align to TRBD1. Germline trimming cut 3 bases from V and 7 bases from J; bases unmatched to any gene: 12. The CDR3 is 16 amino acids. The V gene's germline CDR1 is SGHRS and CDR2 YFSETQ. The CDR3 nucleotides read TGCGCCAGCAGCTCGGGCCTAAGAGGGGGCGGTGAAAAACTGTTTTTT. This translates into CASSSGLRGGGEKLFF.

V is TRBV5-4 and J is TRBJ1-2, with no clear D. The CDR3 is 13 amino acids. The V end lost 1 base, the J end lost 2 bases, and 6 bases lay between the germline ends. Germline V lookup: CDR1 SGHNT, CDR2 YYREEE (reference sequence). The CDR3 DNA reads TGTGCCAGCAGCTTGCCGGGGAACTATGGCTACACCTTC. Translation: CASSLPGNYGYTF.

The J gene is TRBJ2-7, the V gene TRBV27; 10 bases are a match to TRBD2. V lost 5 bases, J lost 4 bases, and 5 bases stayed unmatched. The CDR3 is 14 residues long. Germline V gene data show CDR1 as MNHEY and CDR2 as SMNVEV (reference sequence). CDR3 DNA sequence: TGTGCCAGCAGTCCTAGCGGGAGCCCATACGAGCAGTACTTC. Translating it yields CASSPSGSPYEQYF.

This chain joins TRBV5-6 and TRBJ2-2; D remains unclear. The ends were cut back, 1 base at V and 7 bases at J, with 11 bases in the middle. The CDR3 extends over 14 amino acids. CDR1 and CDR2 (germline): SGHDT, YYEEEE. The CDR3 here is CASSLRAEVGELFF. The CDR3 nucleotides read TGTGCCAGCAGCTTGCGGGCCGAGGTCGGGGAGCTGTTTTTT.

This clone is a singleton in its sample. The chain employs TRBV28 and TRBJ2-3; D not resolved. The V end lost 1 base, the J end lost 4 bases, and 9 bases lay between the germline ends. This CDR3 is 14 amino acids long. CDR1 and CDR2 (germline): MDHEN, SYDVKM. The CDR3 reads CASSLSRLSDTQYF. The CDR3 coding sequence is TGTGCCAGCAGTTTATCCAGGCTTTCAGATACGCAGTATTTT.

The rearrangement uses TRBV18 and TRBJ2-7, with 9 positions matching TRBD1. The V gene end was trimmed by 6 bases and the J gene end by 4 bases; junction bases not matched to a gene: 7. Germline V lookup: CDR1 KGHSH, CDR2 LQKENI. The CDR3 length is 14 residues. CDR3 in DNA: TGTGCCAGCTCGCCAACAGGGGGCGTTTACGAGCAGTACTTC. Amino acid sequence: CASSPTGGVYEQYF.

This clone was detected only once. The chain has TRBV18 and TRBJ1-5; D call uncertain. V was clipped by 4 bases and J by 0 bases, with 4 bases between them. Per the germline V gene, CDR1 is KGHSH and CDR2 is LQKENI. This CDR3 is built from 13 residues. CDR3 in amino acids: CASSQDSNQPQHF. The CDR3 DNA follows: TGTGCCAGCTCACAGGATAGCAATCAGCCCCAGCATTTT.

This rearrangement joins TRBV10-3 to TRBJ1-2; the D is unclear. The CDR3 contains 14 residues. The V gene's germline CDR1 is ENHRY and CDR2 SYGVKD. V gave up 2 bases and J gave up 2 bases, with 9 bases separating them. The CDR3 sequence: CAISEERENYGYTF. The DNA of the CDR3 is TGTGCCATCAGTGAGGAAAGGGAAAACTATGGCTACACCTTC.

This clone was counted a single time. J is TRBJ2-4 and V is TRBV5-4; D remains unclear. The ends were cut back, 0 bases at V and 3 bases at J, with 7 bases in the middle. Germline CDR1 and CDR2: SGHNT and YYREEE (reference sequence). This CDR3 is 14 amino acids long. The CDR3 DNA follows: TGTGCCAGCAGCTTGGGGCAGGACAAAAACATTCAGTACTTC. Protein product: CASSLGQDKNIQYF.

This clone was observed a single time. This chain links TRBV6-1 with TRBJ1-4; 8 bases are a match to TRBD1. Losses at the gene ends were 7 bases for V and 8 bases for J; bases not matched to a gene: 12. There are 15 residues in the CDR3. In germline, CDR1 is MNHNS, CDR2 SASEGT. This CDR3 reads CASKGQAGLVEKLFF. The CDR3 region has the DNA TGTGCCAGCAAGGGACAGGCGGGGTTAGTGGAAAAACTGTTTTTT.

This chain connects TRBV27 to TRBJ1-1; 11 bases agree with TRBD1. CDR3 length: 16 residues. Germline trimming cut 5 bases from V and 4 bases from J; bases unmatched to any gene: 9. In germline, CDR1 is MNHEY, CDR2 SMNVEV (reference sequence). The CDR3 protein is CASSRPGQGGGTEAFF. CDR3 DNA: TGTGCCAGCAGTCGACCGGGACAGGGGGGCGGCACTGAAGCTTTCTTT.

This clone was seen once. This chain connects TRBV10-3 to TRBJ2-7, with 8 bases aligning to TRBD2. J gave up 0 bases and V 2 bases, and 6 bases lay outside the gene matches. Looked up from germline, CDR1 is ENHRY and CDR2 is SYGVKD. CDR3 size: 16 residues. The CDR3 DNA reads as TGTGCCATCAGTGAGACCTTAGCGGGGAGCTCCTACGAGCAGTACTTC. This gives the protein CAISETLAGSSYEQYF.

The chain joins TRBV6-5 to TRBJ2-5; D is uncertain. Deletions cut 7 bases from V and 4 bases from J, with 13 bases between. Germline V gene sequence: CDR1 MNHEY, CDR2 SVGAGI. This CDR3 has 13 amino acids. The CDR3 here is CASTRGTRETQYF. The CDR3 bases are TGTGCCAGCACCCGAGGCACCCGAGAGACCCAGTACTTC.

This sequence joins TRBV10-3 and TRBJ1-1; D may be TRBD1 (5 bases). CDR3 length: 13 residues. Trimming stripped 6 bases from V and 3 bases from J, with 11 bases between. Germline V gene sequence: CDR1 ENHRY, CDR2 SYGVKD. The CDR3 loop reads CAIRAQGDTEAFF. For the CDR3, the DNA is TGTGCCATCAGGGCCCAGGGAGACACTGAAGCTTTCTTT.

This clone was found a few times. This chain links TRBV7-9 with TRBJ1-1; tentative D call: TRBD1 (5 bases). Germline lookup yields CDR1 SEHNR and CDR2 FQNEAQ (reference sequence). The CDR3 length is 14 residues. Deletions cut 3 bases from V and 1 base from J, with 9 bases between. CDR3 region: CASSFIQGNTEAFF. For the CDR3, the DNA is TGTGCCAGCAGCTTTATCCAGGGGAACACTGAAGCTTTCTTT.

The rearrangement uses TRBV6-1 and TRBJ1-2; 7 bases line up with TRBD1. Unmatched junction bases numbered 4, after V lost 4 bases and J lost 8 bases. The CDR3 spans 12 residues. Germline V lookup: CDR1 MNHNS, CDR2 SASEGT. The CDR3 nucleotides are TGTGCCAGCAGTGGACAGGGTCGGGGCTACACCTTC. Translated, it gives CASSGQGRGYTF.

The chain combines TRBV5-6 with TRBJ2-7, with D maybe TRBD1 (6 bases). Germline V lookup: CDR1 SGHDT, CDR2 YYEEEE. The length of the CDR3 is 15 residues. The V gene lost 4 bases and the J gene lost 3 bases, with 17 bases spanning the gap. Here the CDR3 reads CASSLVGQGIYEQYF. In DNA, the CDR3 is TGTGCCAGCAGCCTCGTGGGGCAGGGGATCTACGAGCAGTACTTC. The variable domain in full, completed from reference TRBV5-6 and TRBJ2-7, reads DAGVTQSPTHLIKTRGQQVTLRCSPKSGHDTVSWYQQALGQGPQFIFQYYEEEERQRGNFPDRFSGHQFPNYSSELNVNALLLGDSALYLCASSLVGQGIYEQYFGPGTRLTVT.

The rearrangement uses TRBV30 and TRBJ1-2, with D perhaps matching TRBD1 (5 bases). CDR3 length: 16 residues. Per the germline V gene, CDR1 is GTSNPN and CDR2 is SVGIG (reference sequence). V lost 3 bases to trimming and J lost 2 bases, with 19 bases between them. The CDR3 is CAWRRLGGAENYGYTF. In DNA, the CDR3 is TGTGCCTGGAGGCGGTTGGGAGGGGCCGAGAACTATGGCTACACCTTC.

This chain uses TRBV19 with TRBJ2-7; no firm D call. V was clipped by 3 bases and J by 3 bases, with 9 bases between them. The germline V gene encodes CDR1 LNHDA and CDR2 SQIVND (reference sequence). The CDR3 runs to 13 residues. CDR3 amino acids: CASSISDSYEQYF. CDR3 nucleotides: TGTGCCAGTAGTATTTCGGATAGCTACGAGCAGTACTTC.

DNA of the CDR3: TGTGCCAGTAGTCCCTTCTTAGCGGGATCGGGTGCAGATACGCAGTATTTT. Protein product: CASSPFLAGSGADTQYF. The rearrangement joins TRBV19 to TRBJ2-3; 8 bases match TRBD2. Germline loops: CDR1 LNHDA, CDR2 SQIVND (reference sequence). This CDR3 region has 17 residues. V lost 5 bases to trimming and J lost 4 bases; unmatched junction nucleotides: 14.

V gene TRBV2 combines with J gene TRBJ2-5; 14 nucleotides agree with TRBD2. The CDR3 sequence is 17 residues long. The J segment lost 4 bases and the V segment lost 7 bases, leaving 11 bases of the junction unmatched. Germline V lookup: CDR1 SNHLY, CDR2 FYNNEI. The CDR3 loop is CASNQPGLAGVGETQYF. CDR3 nucleotides: TGTGCCAGCAACCAACCGGGACTAGCGGGAGTGGGAGAGACCCAGTACTTC.